This passage covers 15 T cell receptor beta chains from one sample sequenced in a study of cytomegalovirus exposure and HLA in healthy donors. PCR used 60 Vbeta primers and 13 Jbeta primers. The protocol was immunoSEQ multiplex PCR, while the TCRdb copy is restricted to in-frame clones and leaves out a portion. The sample holds tens of thousands of clones; 70% to 85% are singletons and the top ten take about 10%. Sequencing input: PBMCs. The source of these receptors is a woman under 30 in good health and CMV-seropositive.

The genes are TRBV20-1 and TRBJ1-1; TRBD1 might be the D (6 bases). Germline V gene data show CDR1 as DFQATT and CDR2 as SNEGSKA (reference sequence). The CDR3 loop spans 11 amino acids. V lost 1 base to trimming and J lost 12 bases, with 12 bases between them. CDR3 in amino acids: CSARAGTMTFF. The CDR3 DNA sequence: TGCAGTGCTAGAGCCGGGACAATGACTTTCTTT.

J is TRBJ2-7 and V is TRBV6-6, with 9 bases that match TRBD1. The J segment lost 6 bases and the V segment lost 7 bases, leaving 10 bases of the junction unmatched. The CDR3 runs to 14 residues. Germline CDR1 MNHNY, CDR2 SVGAGI (reference sequence). CDR3 bases: TGTGCCAGCAAGACGGCCGGGACAGGGCTCGAGCAGTACTTC. Translating gives CASKTAGTGLEQYF.

The rearrangement uses TRBV2 and TRBJ2-1; D gene uncertain. Trimming removed 8 bases from V and 7 bases from J, with 9 bases in between. The CDR3 spans 11 residues. The germline gives CDR1 SNHLY, CDR2 FYNNEI. CDR3 DNA sequence: TGTGCCAGCGGCCGGAGTAATGAGCAGTTCTTC. The encoded protein is CASGRSNEQFF.

The V and J genes are TRBV12-5 and TRBJ2-3; 12 bases line up with TRBD2. The V and J ends lost 1 base and 8 bases, in that order; junction bases with no gene match: 16. The CDR3 has 19 residues. Germline loops: CDR1 LGHNT, CDR2 FRNRAP. The CDR3 loop reads CASGLAQTSGGHRGPTQYF. In DNA, the CDR3 is TGTGCTAGTGGTTTGGCACAGACTAGCGGGGGCCATAGGGGGCCTACGCAGTATTTT.

V is TRBV6-1 and J is TRBJ1-1, with D unclear. The CDR3 has 13 residues. The ends were cut back, 6 bases at V and 0 bases at J, with 8 bases in the middle. CDR1 is MNHNS and CDR2 is SASEGT in the germline V gene. The CDR3 DNA follows: TGTGCCAGCAGGGAGGGATTGAACACTGAAGCTTTCTTT. Translated: CASREGLNTEAFF.

This chain links TRBV7-3 with TRBJ2-5; unclear D gene. V was clipped by 4 bases and J by 0 bases, with 6 bases between them. The germline V gene has CDR1 SGHTA and CDR2 FQGTGA. CDR3 length equals 13 residues. The CDR3 sequence: CASSSQYQETQYF. CDR3 in DNA: TGTGCCAGCAGCTCACAGTACCAAGAGACCCAGTACTTC. The full variable domain, completed using reference TRBV7-3 and TRBJ2-5, is GAGVSQTPSNKVTEKGKYVELRCDPISGHTALYWYRQSLGQGPEFLIYFQGTGAADDSGLPNDRFFAVRPEGSVSTLKIQRTERGDSAVYLCASSSQYQETQYFGPGTRLLVL.

This chain uses TRBV19 with TRBJ2-7; a possible D gene is TRBD1 (6 bases). Trimming removed 10 bases at V and 1 base at J, with 17 bases between. The CDR3 consists of 14 residues. Looked up from germline, CDR1 is LNHDA and CDR2 is SQIVND (reference sequence). CDR3 sequence: CATKLTGPSYEQYF. The CDR3 DNA reads as TGTGCCACCAAACTGACAGGCCCGTCCTACGAGCAGTACTTC. Complete variable domain (other parts from reference TRBV19 and TRBJ2-7): DGGITQSPKYLFRKEGQNVTLSCEQNLNHDAMYWYRQDPGQGLRLIYYSQIVNDFQKGDIAEGYSVSREKKESFPLTVTSAQKNPTAFYLCATKLTGPSYEQYFGPGTRLTVT.

The chain recombines TRBV4-3 with TRBJ2-7, with a possible D match to TRBD1 (5 bases). Germline V gene lookup returns CDR1 LGHNA and CDR2 YSLEER. Trimming took off 0 bases at V and 3 bases at J, with 9 bases between the two ends. The CDR3 has 14 amino acids. The CDR3 loop reads CASSQDMGLYEQYF. The CDR3 DNA follows: TGCGCCAGCAGCCAAGATATGGGGCTCTACGAGCAGTACTTC.

This clone was detected only a few times. The chain carries TRBV7-6 and TRBJ2-1, with a weak D call TRBD2 (6 bases). This CDR3 has 15 residues. With 5 bases removed from V and 0 bases from J, the gap between germline ends came to 11 bases. The germline gives CDR1 SGHVS, CDR2 FNYEAQ. CDR3 amino acids: CASSRDLRSYNEQFF. The DNA for the CDR3 is TGTGCCAGCAGCCGGGACTTACGCTCCTACAATGAGCAGTTCTTC. The variable domain in full, completed from reference TRBV7-6 and TRBJ2-1, reads GAGVSQSPRYKVTKRGQDVALRCDPISGHVSLYWYRQALGQGPEFLTYFNYEAQQDKSGLPNDRFSAERPEGSISTLTIQRTEQRDSAMYRCASSRDLRSYNEQFFGPGTRLTVL.

J is TRBJ2-1 and V is TRBV5-8; perhaps TRBD1 as D (6 bases). The CDR3 totals 14 residues. V lost 6 bases and J 10 bases, leaving 20 bases between the germline ends. The germline V gene encodes CDR1 SGHTS and CDR2 YDEGEE. CDR3 in amino acids: CASTHFGGHVEQFF. Written as DNA, the CDR3 is TGTGCCAGCACCCACTTTGGGGGACACGTGGAGCAGTTCTTC.

The chain couples TRBV5-1 to TRBJ2-1, with a tentative D call TRBD1 (7 bases). Germline lookup yields CDR1 SGHRS and CDR2 YFSETQ. With 0 bases removed from V and 5 bases from J, the gap between germline ends came to 12 bases. The CDR3 totals 15 residues. The CDR3 bases are TGCGCCAGCAGCTTGGCCGACAGGGAGGACAATGAGCAGTTCTTC. It codes for CASSLADREDNEQFF.

The chain combines TRBV7-2 with TRBJ1-5; D uncertain. The V and J ends lost 0 bases and 8 bases respectively, with 11 bases between them. This CDR3 comprises 14 residues. From germline, CDR1 is SGHTA and CDR2 FQGNSA. The CDR3 here is CASSLAGNQKPQHF. CDR3 nucleotide sequence: TGTGCCAGCAGCTTAGCCGGGAATCAAAAGCCCCAGCATTTT.

The V call is TRBV5-1, the J call TRBJ1-2, with 8 positions matching TRBD1. Germline V gene sequence: CDR1 SGHRS, CDR2 YFSETQ. Germline trimming cut 3 bases from V and 2 bases from J; bases unmatched to any gene: 9. The CDR3 runs to 16 residues. The CDR3 DNA sequence: TGCGCCAGCAGCTGGGGCGGGACAGGACTAAACTATGGCTACACCTTC. Protein product: CASSWGGTGLNYGYTF.

This clone came up once. The chain is built from TRBV7-9 and TRBJ2-7, with D uncertain. The CDR3 extends over 13 amino acids. Between the trimmed V and J ends, which lost 1 base and 5 bases, there was a span of 9 bases. CDR1 SEHNR and CDR2 FQNEAQ come from the germline V gene (reference sequence). In DNA, the CDR3 is TGTGCCAGCAGCTTAGGTTTGCGAAACGAGCAGTACTTC. Amino acid sequence: CASSLGLRNEQYF.

V gene TRBV11-2 combines with J gene TRBJ1-2, with 7 bases identical to TRBD1. The germline CDR1 and CDR2 sequences are SGHAT and FQNNGV. Trimming removed 4 bases from V and 2 bases from J; junction bases left unmatched: 4. CDR3 length: 14 amino acids. The CDR3 DNA is TGTGCCAGCAGCTATACACAGGGGAACTATGGCTACACCTTC. Its protein product is CASSYTQGNYGYTF.